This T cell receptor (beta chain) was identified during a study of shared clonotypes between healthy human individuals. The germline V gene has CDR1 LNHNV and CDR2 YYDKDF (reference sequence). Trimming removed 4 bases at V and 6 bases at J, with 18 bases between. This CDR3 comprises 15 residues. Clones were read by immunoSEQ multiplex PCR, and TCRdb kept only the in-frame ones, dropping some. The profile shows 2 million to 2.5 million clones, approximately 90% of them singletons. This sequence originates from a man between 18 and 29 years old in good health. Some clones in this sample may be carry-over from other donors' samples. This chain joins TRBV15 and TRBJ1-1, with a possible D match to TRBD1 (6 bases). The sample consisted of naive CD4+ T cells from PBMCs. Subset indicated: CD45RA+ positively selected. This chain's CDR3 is CATSTPEGGVAEAFF. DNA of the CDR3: TGTGCCACCAGCACCCCTGAGGGGGGGGTGGCTGAAGCTTTCTTT.